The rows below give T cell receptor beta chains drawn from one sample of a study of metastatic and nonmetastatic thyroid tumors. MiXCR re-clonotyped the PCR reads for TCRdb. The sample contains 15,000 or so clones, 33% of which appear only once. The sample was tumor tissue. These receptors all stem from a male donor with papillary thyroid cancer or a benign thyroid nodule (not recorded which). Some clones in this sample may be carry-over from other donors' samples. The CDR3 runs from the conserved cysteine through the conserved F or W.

cdr3_aa: CASSQDRSRWYEQFF; j_call: TRBJ2-1; v_call: TRBV4-1
cdr3_aa: CASSPAGSTNEKLFF; j_call: TRBJ1-4; v_call: TRBV3-1
cdr3_aa: CASSAGRGTPSANEQFF; j_call: TRBJ2-1; v_call: TRBV28
cdr3_aa: CASSLPGEGYEQYF; j_call: TRBJ2-7; v_call: TRBV5-1
cdr3_aa: CASRPPGQGYSPLHF; j_call: TRBJ1-6; v_call: TRBV6-1
cdr3_aa: CSASQGSGNQPQHF; j_call: TRBJ1-5; v_call: TRBV20-1
cdr3_aa: CASSLTRGNTDTQYF; j_call: TRBJ2-3; v_call: TRBV7-8
cdr3_aa: CASTFGRFEAIF; j_call: TRBJ1-1; v_call: TRBV7-9
cdr3_aa: CASSEAQGWSTEAFF; j_call: TRBJ1-1; v_call: TRBV6-1
cdr3_aa: CASSPGQGRFSSYEQYF; j_call: TRBJ2-7; v_call: TRBV27
cdr3_aa: CASSLGGDGNTIYF; j_call: TRBJ1-3; v_call: TRBV5-1
cdr3_aa: CASSDPAIGTRAFF; j_call: TRBJ1-1; v_call: TRBV6-1
cdr3_aa: CASSLEGGTEAFF; j_call: TRBJ1-1; v_call: TRBV5-1
cdr3_aa: CSARVGKTSGFRKTQYF; j_call: TRBJ2-5; v_call: TRBV20-1
cdr3_aa: CASSWEQGRTDTQYF; j_call: TRBJ2-3; v_call: TRBV5-8
cdr3_aa: CSAAASSGEQFF; j_call: TRBJ2-1; v_call: TRBV20-1
cdr3_aa: CASSQVPIEVISQPQHF; j_call: TRBJ1-5; v_call: TRBV18
cdr3_aa: CSVDHPGTAGEAFF; j_call: TRBJ1-1; v_call: TRBV29-1